This passage covers 29 T cell receptor beta chains from one sample sequenced in a study of early stage breast cancer tumors. Only in-frame clones appear in the TCRdb table, and some are missing; sequencing was by immunoSEQ multiplex PCR. In the table there are 45,000 to 60,000 clones, about 90% of which are singletons. The sequencing sample was made of blood. The source is a person between 65 and 79 years old with breast cancer.

The chain carries TRBV18 and TRBJ1-2; 9 nucleotides line up with TRBD1. CDR1 KGHSH and CDR2 LQKENI come from the germline V gene. The CDR3 is 17 amino acids. J lost 4 bases, V lost 6 bases, and 15 bases had no gene match. CDR3 protein: CASSTGQGGTSTYGYTF. The CDR3 nucleotides read TGTGCCAGCTCGACGGGACAGGGAGGAACCTCTACCTATGGCTACACCTTC.

The rearrangement uses TRBV4-1 and TRBJ1-2; 8 bases align to TRBD1. The CDR3 extends over 15 amino acids. V gave up 4 bases and J gave up 4 bases; unmatched junction bases: 8. CDR1 is MGHRA, CDR2 YSYEKL, per germline. The CDR3 here is CASSPGQGPIYGYTF. The CDR3 DNA follows: TGCGCCAGCAGCCCCGGACAGGGACCCATCTATGGCTACACCTTC.

This clone was seen a few times. The chain joins TRBV30 to TRBJ1-1; D uncertain. Trimming left V 0 bases short and J 8 bases short, with 10 bases between. CDR3 size: 12 residues. Germline lookup yields CDR1 GTSNPN and CDR2 SVGIG (reference sequence). CDR3: CAWSVMGAEAFF. CDR3 DNA: TGTGCCTGGAGTGTAATGGGAGCGGAAGCTTTCTTT.

V is TRBV7-9 and J is TRBJ1-5; 7 bases map to TRBD1. Germline V CDR1 and CDR2: SEHNR, FQNEAQ (reference sequence). V trimming: 4 bases; J trimming: 7 bases; junction bases outside the gene matches: 13. The CDR3 runs 16 residues. CDR3 DNA sequence: TGTGCCAGCAGCTCCTGGGGACAGATGGAGGACCAGCCCCAGCATTTT. Encoded protein: CASSSWGQMEDQPQHF.

The chain joins TRBV19 to TRBJ2-1, with D possibly TRBD1 on 6 matching bases. V was pared by 5 bases and J by 4 bases, with 15 bases between. Germline loops: CDR1 LNHDA, CDR2 SQIVND (reference sequence). The CDR3 extends over 15 amino acids. The DNA of the CDR3 is TGTGCCAGTAGTGCAACCGGGACAACTTACAATGAGCAGTTCTTC. It codes for CASSATGTTYNEQFF.

The genes are TRBV7-2 and TRBJ2-7; D gene unclear. V lost 4 bases, J lost 5 bases, and 9 bases lay in between. The CDR3 extends over 12 amino acids. Germline V gives CDR1 SGHTA, CDR2 FQGNSA. The CDR3 DNA reads TGTGCCAGCAGCTCTTCCGGTAACGAGCAGTACTTC. Translating gives CASSSSGNEQYF.

The chain is built from TRBV5-1 and TRBJ1-1; 8 nucleotides line up with TRBD1. Trimming removed 4 bases from V and 8 bases from J; junction bases left unmatched: 13. The CDR3 has 15 amino acids. Germline CDR1 and CDR2: SGHRS and YFSETQ. The CDR3 spells CASSSSRTGYSEAFF. CDR3 DNA sequence: TGCGCCAGCAGCAGTTCTAGGACAGGGTATTCCGAAGCTTTCTTT.

The rearrangement uses TRBV7-2 and TRBJ1-5; possibly TRBD1 for D (5 bases). Trimming shortened V by 2 bases and J by 4 bases, and 9 bases separated the two germline ends. This CDR3 is built from 14 residues. Germline lookup yields CDR1 SGHTA and CDR2 FQGNSA. The CDR3 DNA reads TGTGCCAGCAGCTTAACGGACACGAATCAGCCCCAGCATTTT. This encodes CASSLTDTNQPQHF.

The chain uses TRBV30 and TRBJ1-1; D is unresolved. V lost 1 base and J 5 bases, leaving 11 bases between the germline ends. Germline CDR1 and CDR2: GTSNPN and SVGIG (reference sequence). The length of the CDR3 is 13 residues. CDR3 in amino acids: CAWSGALVTEAFF. Here the CDR3 DNA reads TGTGCCTGGAGTGGAGCCTTGGTAACTGAAGCTTTCTTT.

The V and J genes are TRBV7-2 and TRBJ1-2, with D unresolved. The V end was cut by 5 bases, the J end by 8 bases, with 12 bases between. Looked up from germline, CDR1 is SGHTA and CDR2 is FQGNSA. CDR3 length: 12 amino acids. CDR3 loop: CASSRDIVGYTF. DNA of the CDR3: TGTGCCAGCAGCCGCGACATCGTAGGCTACACCTTC.

The count of this clone is one. The V and J genes are TRBV15 and TRBJ2-7; TRBD2 matches 12 bases. J lost 2 bases, V lost 7 bases, and 6 bases had no gene match. CDR3 length: 15 amino acids. Germline V gives CDR1 LNHNV, CDR2 YYDKDF (reference sequence). The CDR3 nucleotides read TGTGCCACCAACACGGGACTAGCGGGCCCCTACGAGCAGTACTTC. Translating gives CATNTGLAGPYEQYF. Based on the CDR3 plus reference TRBV15 and TRBJ2-7, the full variable domain is DAMVIQNPRYQVTQFGKPVTLSCSQTLNHNVMYWYQQKSSQAPKLLFHYYDKDFNNEADTPDNFQSRRPNTSFCFLDIRSPGLGDTAMYLCATNTGLAGPYEQYFGPGTRLTVT.

This sequence joins TRBV7-9 and TRBJ1-4; tentatively, D is TRBD1 (5 bases). Germline V gene sequence: CDR1 SEHNR, CDR2 FQNEAQ (reference sequence). V lost 5 bases to trimming and J lost 5 bases, with 15 bases between them. CDR3 length: 15 amino acids. CDR3 nucleotides: TGTGCCAGCAGCCTCGCAGGGATAGGAAATGAAAAACTGTTTTTT. It encodes CASSLAGIGNEKLFF.

This chain joins TRBV7-8 and TRBJ2-7; 10 nucleotides line up with TRBD1. CDR1 is SGHVS, CDR2 FQNEAQ, per germline. Losses at the gene ends were 5 bases for V and 2 bases for J; bases not matched to a gene: 9. This CDR3 is 16 amino acids long. Here the CDR3 DNA reads TGTGCCAGCAGCCCAAGAGGGACAGGGGTCCCCTACGAGCAGTACTTC. Its translation is CASSPRGTGVPYEQYF.

The chain combines TRBV10-3 with TRBJ1-4; possible D gene TRBD1, 5 bases. V lost 3 bases, J lost 8 bases, and 19 bases lay in between. Germline V gene data show CDR1 as ENHRY and CDR2 as SYGVKD. CDR3 length equals 16 residues. CDR3 in DNA: TGTGCCATCAGTGAAAATATCGCAGGGCGAAAGGAAAAACTGTTTTTT. Its translation: CAISENIAGRKEKLFF.

This chain links TRBV9 with TRBJ1-1, with D uncertain. The CDR3 spans 13 residues. Germline CDR1 SGDLS, CDR2 YYNGEE. V lost 1 base, J lost 3 bases, and 7 bases lay in between. CDR3: CASSVSGYTEAFF. Here the CDR3 DNA reads TGTGCCAGCAGCGTAAGCGGGTACACTGAAGCTTTCTTT.

This clone came up once. The rearrangement joins TRBV18 to TRBJ2-2; TRBD2 aligns across 9 bases. V dropped 8 bases and J dropped 5; count of bases not matched to a gene: 15. This CDR3 is 17 amino acids long. The germline CDR1 and CDR2 sequences are KGHSH and LQKENI. DNA of the CDR3: TGTGCCAGCCAAGCCCCCGTGACTAGCGGCGAAACCGGGGAGCTGTTTTTT. It translates to CASQAPVTSGETGELFF. Using reference TRBV18 and TRBJ2-2 for the parts outside the CDR3, the full variable domain is NAGVMQNPRHLVRRRGQEARLRCSPMKGHSHVYWYRQLPEEGLKFMVYLQKENIIDESGMPKERFSAEFPKEGPSILRIQQVVRGDSAAYFCASQAPVTSGETGELFFGEGSRLTVL.

The V and J genes are TRBV18 and TRBJ1-5; the D is unclear. Germline V gives CDR1 KGHSH, CDR2 LQKENI. The CDR3 is 13 amino acids. V lost 2 bases, J lost 11 bases, and 13 bases lay in between. The CDR3 DNA sequence: TGTGCCAGCTCACCAACCGTTCCGGTGGCCCAGCATTTT. Translated, it gives CASSPTVPVAQHF.

The chain employs TRBV7-9 and TRBJ1-5, with 9 positions matching TRBD1. Trimming at V came to 4 bases and at J to 2 bases, leaving 3 bases not matched to a gene. CDR1 is SEHNR, CDR2 FQNEAQ, per germline (reference sequence). The CDR3 sequence is 15 residues long. CDR3 in amino acids: CASSSRQGGNQPQHF. The CDR3 region has the DNA TGTGCCAGCAGCTCCAGACAGGGGGGCAATCAGCCCCAGCATTTT.

V gene TRBV9 combines with J gene TRBJ2-3, with a weak D call TRBD2 (6 bases). Germline CDR1 is SGDLS and CDR2 is YYNGEE. The CDR3 has 14 amino acids. V gave up 0 bases and J gave up 2 bases, with 7 bases separating them. The CDR3 protein is CASSVGGDTDTQYF. The CDR3 DNA follows: TGTGCCAGCAGCGTAGGCGGGGACACAGATACGCAGTATTTT.

This sequence joins TRBV10-3 and TRBJ2-1; 7 bases fit TRBD2. The V segment lost 3 bases and the J segment 1 base; nucleotides outside the gene matches: 3. CDR3 length equals 15 residues. Germline assignment: CDR1 ENHRY and CDR2 SYGVKD. Written as DNA, the CDR3 is TGTGCCATCAGTGACAAAGCGGGATCCTACAATGAGCAGTTCTTC. This codes for CAISDKAGSYNEQFF.

This clone was detected only a few times. This CDR3 is also generated by other DNA sequences in the sample. The rearrangement uses TRBV19 and TRBJ1-1, with 7 bases lining up with TRBD1. CDR3 length: 14 residues. Germline assignment: CDR1 LNHDA and CDR2 SQIVND (reference sequence). The V and J ends lost 4 bases and 5 bases, in that order; junction bases with no gene match: 7. The CDR3 loop is CASSTRQGGTEAFF. The CDR3 nucleotides read TGTGCCAGTAGTACCCGACAGGGTGGAACTGAAGCTTTCTTT.

The chain is built from TRBV7-9 and TRBJ1-2, with unresolved D. V was shortened by 3 bases and J by 4 bases, with 9 bases between the two germline ends. Germline V gives CDR1 SEHNR, CDR2 FQNEAQ (reference sequence). The CDR3 is 13 residues long. CDR3 sequence reads: CASSFSSSYGYTF. CDR3 sequence (DNA): TGTGCCAGCAGCTTTTCTTCCTCCTATGGCTACACCTTC.

This clone came up a few times. This chain links TRBV7-9 with TRBJ2-7; 9 nucleotides agree with TRBD2. Germline assignment: CDR1 SEHNR and CDR2 FQNEAQ (reference sequence). J lost 0 bases, V lost 7 bases, and 7 bases had no gene match. The CDR3 spans 15 residues. Written as DNA, the CDR3 is TGTGCCAGCACCCCGACTAGCGGAGACTCCTACGAGCAGTACTTC. Residues: CASTPTSGDSYEQYF. The full variable domain, its missing parts supplied by reference TRBV7-9 and TRBJ2-7, is DTGVSQNPRHKITKRGQNVTFRCDPISEHNRLYWYRQTLGQGPEFLTYFQNEAQLEKSRLLSDRFSAERPKGSFSTLEIQRTEQGDSAMYLCASTPTSGDSYEQYFGPGTRLTVT.

The table lists this clone with a count of one. V and J are TRBV29-1 and TRBJ2-3, with TRBD1 matching 12 bases. V shed 5 bases and J 4 bases; nucleotides not matched to a gene: 4. The CDR3 has 14 residues. Germline V gene data show CDR1 as SQVTM and CDR2 as ANQGSEA. CDR3 DNA sequence: TGCAGCGTTTCCGGGACAGGGGGCCCAGATACGCAGTATTTT. Residues: CSVSGTGGPDTQYF.

The V gene is TRBV28, the J gene TRBJ1-5, with 8 nucleotides matching TRBD1. This CDR3 is 15 amino acids long. V dropped 10 bases and J dropped 5; count of bases not matched to a gene: 13. Germline-derived CDR1 and CDR2 are MDHEN and SYDVKM. The CDR3 region has the DNA TGTGCCACATTTCCCCCTCAGGGGGCAGATCAGCCCCAGCATTTT. Protein: CATFPPQGADQPQHF.

This clone was recorded only once. The CDR3 nucleotides are TGTGCCAGCAGTGAAAGAACCGGGACCTTAGGGGGTCAGCCCCAGCATTTT. It is translated as CASSERTGTLGGQPQHF. V usage is TRBV27 and J usage is TRBJ1-5; a weak D match, TRBD1 (6 bases). V lost 5 bases and J lost 6, with 23 bases in between. Germline CDR1 and CDR2: MNHEY and SMNVEV (reference sequence). This CDR3 region has 17 residues.

The V gene is TRBV5-4, the J gene TRBJ1-2, with a tentative D call TRBD1 (5 bases). The ends were cut back, 0 bases at V and 0 bases at J, with 12 bases in the middle. There are 16 residues in the CDR3. Germline V gene lookup returns CDR1 SGHNT and CDR2 YYREEE (reference sequence). CDR3 nucleotide sequence: TGTGCCAGCAGCTTGGGCAGGGCCCTTTCTAACTATGGCTACACCTTC. This sequence encodes CASSLGRALSNYGYTF.

The chain has TRBV10-1 and TRBJ2-2; weak D call: TRBD1 (5 bases). V was pared by 5 bases and J by 3 bases, with 7 bases between. The germline gives CDR1 WNHNN, CDR2 SYGVQD (reference sequence). This CDR3 has 13 residues. In nucleotides, the CDR3 is TGCGCCAGCAGTCGACAGTACACCGGGGAGCTGTTTTTT. It specifies CASSRQYTGELFF.

The chain carries TRBV19 and TRBJ1-6; TRBD1 agrees at 7 bases. V dropped 8 bases and J dropped 7; count of bases not matched to a gene: 5. Germline loops: CDR1 LNHDA, CDR2 SQIVND (reference sequence). This CDR3 has 13 amino acids. The CDR3 loop is CASSPGQNSPLHF. The DNA of the CDR3 is TGTGCCAGTTCGCCGGGACAGAATTCACCCCTCCACTTT.